This TCR beta chain is drawn from a study of shared clonotypes between healthy human individuals. General study points: Among donors, the sharing of clonotypes was expected to be influenced by sequencing depth.

Turning to this clone: What it recognizes is unknown.

The ends lost 5 bases at V and 3 bases at J; junction bases unmatched: 7. Germline-derived CDR1 and CDR2 are SGHAT and FQNNGV. CDR3 length: 14 amino acids. In the authors' methods: Filtering was not the same, since immunoSEQ gave junction-only sequences without quality scores. Using immunoSEQ multiplex PCR, the repertoire was profiled, and TCRdb retains in-frame clones only, with some absent. V and J calls plus clone size are reproduced from that table; the DNA served to infer D and trimming. The sample shows 2 million to 3 million clones, approximately 93% of them seen only once. Donors, healthy HIV-negative adults, lacked recent acute infections or vaccinations. A CD45RA+ naive subset and a CD45RA-negative memory subset were split from CD4+ cells.

Material for sequencing was naive CD4+ T cells from PBMCs. Documented subset: CD45RA+ positively selected. V usage is TRBV11-2 and J usage is TRBJ2-7; the match to TRBD1 covers 7 bases. The receptor comes from a man between 18 and 35 years old in good health. Some clones in this sample may be carry-over from other donors' samples. CDR3 nucleotide sequence: TGTGCCAGCAGCCGGCCAGGGGGAAACTACGAGCAGTACTTC. Translating gives CASSRPGGNYEQYF.